This passage covers 22 T cell receptor beta chains from one sample sequenced in a study of CD8 T cells in Susac syndrome. Random hexamers were used to reverse transcribe an amount of roughly 0.5 to 1 ug RNA. TCRdb recomputed calls from the immunoSEQ multiplex PCR reads with MiXCR, one row per CDR3 protein. The data contain approximately 300,000 distinct CDR3 sequences, 75% to 85% of them seen just once; the ten biggest clones take up roughly 0.22%. The sample comprised CD8+ T cells from PBMCs. These receptors were obtained from a human donor with multiple sclerosis.

This clonotype was counted between two and nine times. The V gene is TRBV11-2, the J gene TRBJ2-1, with 7 nucleotides matching TRBD2. CDR1 SGHAT and CDR2 FQNNGV come from the germline V gene. V shed 4 bases, J shed 8 bases, and the junction held 14 bases outside the gene matches. This CDR3 comprises 16 residues. DNA of the CDR3: TGTGCCAGCAGCTCTTTAGAGGCGGGAGTAGTCGATGAGCAGTTCTTC. Protein sequence: CASSSLEAGVVDEQFF.

V usage is TRBV11-2 and J usage is TRBJ2-5, with 9 bases that match TRBD2. Germline CDR1 and CDR2: SGHAT and FQNNGV. The CDR3 extends over 17 amino acids. Trimming cost V 2 bases and J 2 bases; bases outside gene matches: 9. The CDR3, as DNA: TGTGCCAGCAGCTTAATCAGGGGTAGCGGGAGTCAAGAGACCCAGTACTTC. Translation gives CASSLIRGSGSQETQYF. Full variable domain (remainder filled in from reference TRBV11-2 and TRBJ2-5): EAGVAQSPRYKIIEKRQSVAFWCNPISGHATLYWYQQILGQGPKLLIQFQNNGVVDDSQLPKDRFSAERLKGVDSTLKIQPAKLEDSAVYLCASSLIRGSGSQETQYFGPGTRLLVL.

The chain links TRBV18 to TRBJ2-7; D possibly uses TRBD1 or TRBD2 (5 bases each). CDR1 is KGHSH and CDR2 is LQKENI in the germline V gene. CDR3 length equals 14 residues. The ends were cut back, 6 bases at V and 2 bases at J, with 14 bases in the middle. The CDR3 DNA reads as TGTGCCAGCTCCGAGGGGAGATGGGCCTACGAGCAGTACTTC. It translates to CASSEGRWAYEQYF.

The gene calls are TRBV27 and TRBJ2-1, with D possibly TRBD2 on 6 matching bases. The germline V gene has CDR1 MNHEY and CDR2 SMNVEV (reference sequence). The V gene lost 8 bases and the J gene lost 6 bases, with 11 bases spanning the gap. This CDR3 has 12 amino acids. CDR3 sequence reads: CASGISGNEQFF. In DNA form, the CDR3 reads TGTGCCAGCGGGATTAGCGGCAATGAGCAGTTCTTC.

J is TRBJ1-1 and V is TRBV29-1; 8 bases map to TRBD1. The CDR3 is 12 amino acids. V was pared by 7 bases and J by 1 base, with 2 bases of the junction left unmatched. The germline V gene encodes CDR1 SQVTM and CDR2 ANQGSEA. The CDR3 bases are TGCAGCGGAGACAGGGGGAACACTGAAGCTTTCTTT. Protein product: CSGDRGNTEAFF.

The chain links TRBV18 to TRBJ1-2; D is perhaps TRBD1 (6 bases). V was shortened by 8 bases and J by 7 bases, with 14 bases between the two germline ends. CDR1 KGHSH and CDR2 LQKENI come from the germline V gene. This CDR3 is 12 amino acids long. This chain's CDR3 is CASPEGGTGYTF. The CDR3 DNA sequence: TGTGCCAGCCCCGAGGGGGGTACTGGCTACACCTTC.

This chain uses TRBV11-3 with TRBJ2-3, with TRBD2 matching 10 bases. With V trimmed by 5 bases and J by 0 bases, 8 bases remained unmatched. Germline assignment: CDR1 SGHNT and CDR2 YENEEA. The CDR3 totals 17 residues. CDR3 nucleotide sequence: TGTGCCAGCAGCATCCGGACTAGCGGTTCGAGCACAGATACGCAGTATTTT. It is translated as CASSIRTSGSSTDTQYF.

The chain couples TRBV14 to TRBJ1-2; D is possibly TRBD1 (5 bases). CDR1 SGHDN and CDR2 FVKESK come from the germline V gene. The CDR3 loop spans 15 amino acids. V lost 2 bases and J lost 4, with 14 bases in between. The CDR3 nucleotides read TGTGCCAGCAGCCAACTAACCGGGACCCGCTATGGCTACACCTTC. Its translation: CASSQLTGTRYGYTF.

The genes are TRBV29-1 and TRBJ2-5; 8 bases are a match to TRBD1. CDR1 and CDR2 from the germline V gene are SQVTM and ANQGSEA. There are 14 residues in the CDR3. V was clipped by 8 bases and J by 9 bases; unmatched bases: 17. The CDR3 loop reads CSSEGQGYGDAQYF. The CDR3 DNA is TGCAGCTCGGAAGGACAGGGCTACGGGGACGCCCAGTACTTC.

The V call is TRBV7-2, the J call TRBJ2-3, with TRBD2 as a possible D gene (6 bases). From germline, CDR1 is SGHTA and CDR2 FQGNSA. The ends were cut back, 1 base at V and 4 bases at J, with 12 bases in the middle. The CDR3 contains 15 residues. The CDR3 here is CASSLDGRWADTQYF. CDR3 coding DNA: TGTGCCAGCAGCTTAGACGGGAGATGGGCAGATACGCAGTATTTT.

The J gene is TRBJ2-7, the V gene TRBV11-2; D possibly matches TRBD1 or TRBD2 (5 bases each). This CDR3 has 15 residues. From germline, CDR1 is SGHAT and CDR2 FQNNGV. With 6 bases removed from V and 5 bases from J, the gap between germline ends came to 20 bases. The CDR3: CASRGKGRWSDEQYF. As DNA, the CDR3 is TGTGCCAGCAGGGGTAAGGGACGGTGGTCTGACGAGCAGTACTTC.

This sequence joins TRBV29-1 and TRBJ2-7; 8 positions agree with TRBD2. CDR3 size: 14 residues. Germline CDR1 reads SQVTM; CDR2 reads ANQGSEA. V shed 4 bases and J 2 bases; nucleotides not matched to a gene: 7. CDR3 residues: CSVVTGRATYEQYF. The CDR3 bases are TGCAGCGTTGTTACCGGGAGGGCCACCTACGAGCAGTACTTC.

The DNA of the CDR3 is TGTGCCAGCAGTTACTCCGGAGGGCCCGGCGGGGAGCTGTTTTTT. Residues: CASSYSGGPGGELFF. The rearrangement links TRBV6-5 to TRBJ2-2; the D gene is possibly TRBD2 (6 bases). CDR3 length equals 15 residues. Trimming cost V 0 bases and J 7 bases, with 12 bases left between them. The germline V gene encodes CDR1 MNHEY and CDR2 SVGAGI.

The chain couples TRBV27 to TRBJ1-5; no firm D call. CDR1 MNHEY and CDR2 SMNVEV come from the germline V gene (reference sequence). CDR3 length equals 13 residues. V lost 2 bases and J 5 bases, leaving 7 bases between the germline ends. CDR3 nucleotides: TGTGCCAGCAGTTTAGCAGAGGATCAGCCCCAGCATTTT. Translation: CASSLAEDQPQHF.

The chain combines TRBV28 with TRBJ2-5; 11 bases map to TRBD2. This CDR3 has 16 residues. The germline gives CDR1 MDHEN, CDR2 SYDVKM. Unmatched junction bases numbered 3, after V lost 3 bases and J lost 0 bases. The CDR3 reads CASSLGTSGNQETQYF. As DNA, the CDR3 is TGTGCCAGCAGTTTGGGGACTAGCGGAAACCAAGAGACCCAGTACTTC.

This sequence joins TRBV4-3 and TRBJ1-3, with D perhaps TRBD1 (5 bases). V dropped 1 base and J dropped 3 bases, with 10 bases sitting between them. The CDR3 contains 15 residues. The germline V gene encodes CDR1 LGHNA and CDR2 YSLEER. For the CDR3, the DNA is TGCGCCAGCAGCCAAGGTTCAGGGTTTGGAAACACCATATATTTT. Translation: CASSQGSGFGNTIYF.

The chain's CDR3 is CSARDRGGRGYGYTF. CDR3 in DNA: TGCAGTGCTAGGGACCGGGGGGGGCGCGGCTATGGCTACACCTTC. The chain combines TRBV20-1 with TRBJ1-2, with D maybe TRBD1 (6 bases). V shed 3 bases and J shed 4 bases, with 18 bases lying between them. The CDR3 is made up of 15 amino acids. CDR1 is DFQATT, CDR2 SNEGSKA, per germline (reference sequence).

The J gene is TRBJ2-5, the V gene TRBV2, with D maybe TRBD2 (5 bases). CDR1 SNHLY and CDR2 FYNNEI come from the germline V gene. The CDR3 is 14 residues long. V lost 7 bases, J lost 2 bases, and 14 bases lay in between. CDR3 DNA: TGTGCCAGCAACCCGGAGGCAGTACAAGAGACCCAGTACTTC. Residues: CASNPEAVQETQYF.

The gene calls are TRBV7-9 and TRBJ2-7; D is possibly TRBD1 (6 bases). Trimming removed 1 base from V and 3 bases from J, with 13 bases in between. Germline-derived CDR1 and CDR2 are SEHNR and FQNEAQ (reference sequence). The CDR3 covers 15 residues. CDR3 residues: CASSLEGWTVYEQYF. In DNA, the CDR3 is TGTGCCAGCAGCTTAGAGGGGTGGACAGTCTACGAGCAGTACTTC.

This clonotype was found once. This sequence joins TRBV6-5 and TRBJ2-3, with TRBD2 identical over 7 bases. CDR3 length: 15 amino acids. In germline, CDR1 is MNHEY, CDR2 SVGAGI. J was trimmed by 7 bases and V by 2 bases; bases with no gene match: 9. The CDR3 loop reads CASSYGGGEAYTQYF. CDR3 DNA: TGTGCCAGCAGTTACGGCGGGGGAGAGGCGTATACGCAGTATTTT.

The chain recombines TRBV19 with TRBJ1-2; D not resolved. Germline assignment: CDR1 LNHDA and CDR2 SQIVND (reference sequence). V lost 5 bases, J lost 8 bases, and 18 bases lay in between. This CDR3 is 14 amino acids long. Written as DNA, the CDR3 is TGTGCCAGTAGTTTCCCCCGGGCCTACGGGGGCTACACCTTC. Translated: CASSFPRAYGGYTF.

The chain is built from TRBV15 and TRBJ1-1; 7 positions agree with TRBD1. This CDR3 region has 13 residues. The junction had 2 bases not matched to a gene; V was cut back by 7 bases and J by 0 bases. Germline CDR1 reads LNHNV; CDR2 reads YYDKDF (reference sequence). CDR3 amino acids: CATTTGVNTEAFF. The DNA of the CDR3 is TGTGCCACCACCACAGGGGTGAACACTGAAGCTTTCTTT.